The entry below gives a single TCR beta chain sequence along with its context. Its antigen is as yet unknown. The V end lost 6 bases, the J end lost 9 bases, and 18 bases lay between the germline ends. From germline, CDR1 is LGHNT and CDR2 FRNRAP. This CDR3 comprises 14 residues. It was version v3.0 of the immunoSEQ assay that was run at survey level. The assay was immunoSEQ multiplex PCR, and TCRdb's table has in-frame clones only and misses some. In the table there are about 30,000 clones, around 93% of which are singletons. This sample was included in a study of long-term antiretroviral therapy in people with HIV. Study-wide points: The data indicate that diversity increased after ART but remained below transplant donor controls. Therapy changes, viral resistance and ART adherence were not documented in the available data. Control repertoires displayed wider CDR3 length ranges than the HIV repertoires. Clonal expansions arising prior to ART prevailed in the repertoire at every time point.

The chain recombines TRBV12-5 with TRBJ2-1; TRBD1 is a possible D gene (6 bases). The receptor was derived from a man aged 50-60 years with HIV. Sequenced material: unsorted PBMCs, taken roughly 7.1 years after starting antiretroviral therapy. The CDR3 region is CASGFGATGGEQFF. The DNA for the CDR3 is TGTGCTAGTGGATTTGGGGCGACAGGCGGTGAGCAGTTCTTC.